This T cell receptor beta chain was retrieved from a study of CD8+CD57+ T cells in acquired aplastic anemia. Previously, flow cytometry had revealed CD8+CD57+ cell expansion in the patients chosen for sequencing. The blood sampling took place in patients who had so far received no therapy. TCR beta VDJ and CDR3 profiling used genomic DNA as template. From the reads, TCRdb called clonotypes with MiXCR, one entry per CDR3 protein. This sample has a few hundred thousand distinct CDR3 sequences, with approximately 60% found just once. V dropped 1 base and J dropped 3 bases, with 15 bases sitting between them. This CDR3 is 16 amino acids long. Germline CDR1 DFQATT, CDR2 SNEGSKA (reference sequence). This clonotype was picked up a small number of times.

Sequencing used sorted CD4+, CD8+, or CD8+CD57+ T cells (not recorded which) from PBMCs. This receptor was taken from a human donor with aplastic anemia. The chain joins TRBV20-1 to TRBJ2-2; D gene ambiguous. CDR3 bases: TGCAGTGCTAGAGCCACGCCCAGCAGCGACACCGGGGAGCTGTTTTTT. Its protein is CSARATPSSDTGELFF.